This section outlines one T cell receptor (beta chain) sequence together with its context. This sample is part of a study of cytomegalovirus exposure and HLA in healthy donors. CDR1 and CDR2 from the germline V gene are LNHNV and YYDKDF (reference sequence). This CDR3 is 14 amino acids long. V gave up 1 base and J gave up 8 bases, with 12 bases separating them. The PCR ran on 60 Vbeta and 13 Jbeta primers. Some clones are missing from TCRdb's copy, which holds only in-frame ones; the method was immunoSEQ multiplex PCR. The table lists about 200,000 clones, about 89% of them singletons, with 1.3% in the top ten.

V is TRBV15 and J is TRBJ2-1; tentatively, D is TRBD2 (5 bases). The specimen sequenced was PBMCs. The receptor was derived from a man aged 30 to 45 in good health and CMV-seronegative. This CDR3 is CATSRAEGFYEQFF. The CDR3 region has the DNA TGTGCCACCAGCAGAGCTGAGGGTTTCTATGAGCAGTTCTTC.